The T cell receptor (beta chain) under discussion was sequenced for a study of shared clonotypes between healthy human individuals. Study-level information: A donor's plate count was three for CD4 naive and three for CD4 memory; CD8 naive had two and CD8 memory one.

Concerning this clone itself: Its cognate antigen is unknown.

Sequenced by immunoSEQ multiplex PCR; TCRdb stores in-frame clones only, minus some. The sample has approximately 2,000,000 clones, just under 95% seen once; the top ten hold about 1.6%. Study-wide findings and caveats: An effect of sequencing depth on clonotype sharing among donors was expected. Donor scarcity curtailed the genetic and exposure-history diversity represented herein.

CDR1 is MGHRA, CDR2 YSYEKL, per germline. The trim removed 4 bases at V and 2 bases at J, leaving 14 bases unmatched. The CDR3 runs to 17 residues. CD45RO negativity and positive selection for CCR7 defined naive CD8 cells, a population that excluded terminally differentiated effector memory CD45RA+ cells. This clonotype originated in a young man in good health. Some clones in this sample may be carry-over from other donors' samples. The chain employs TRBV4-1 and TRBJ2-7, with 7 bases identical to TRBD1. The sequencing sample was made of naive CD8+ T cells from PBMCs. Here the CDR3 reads CASSPDRSRQEAYEQYF. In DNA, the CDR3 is TGCGCCAGCAGCCCGGACAGGTCGAGGCAGGAAGCCTACGAGCAGTACTTC.